What follows are 29 T cell receptor beta chains derived from one specimen sequenced in a study of siplizumab effects on memory and regulatory T cells. The protocol was immunoSEQ multiplex PCR, while the TCRdb copy is restricted to in-frame clones and leaves out a portion. The sample includes over 85,000 clones, under 95% of them seen just once. Sample: CD8+ T cells sorted from blood. These receptors originate from a human donor in good health.

The chain has TRBV5-4 and TRBJ2-2; no clear D gene. This CDR3 comprises 11 residues. Germline V lookup: CDR1 SGHNT, CDR2 YYREEE (reference sequence). Trimming left V 3 bases short and J 7 bases short, with 4 bases between. The CDR3 reads CASSSGGELFF. The CDR3 region has the DNA TGTGCCAGCAGCTCGGGCGGGGAGCTGTTTTTT.

This chain joins TRBV2 and TRBJ2-7; D tentatively fits TRBD1 or TRBD2 (5 bases each). This CDR3 is 14 amino acids long. Trimming left V 6 bases short and J 2 bases short, with 14 bases between. Germline V gene lookup returns CDR1 SNHLY and CDR2 FYNNEI. DNA for the CDR3: TGTGCCAGCAGGGGGACGGATCTTACCTACGAGCAGTACTTC. Protein: CASRGTDLTYEQYF.

The chain uses TRBV30 and TRBJ1-1; D might be TRBD1 (6 bases). This CDR3 is built from 12 residues. CDR1 and CDR2 from the germline V gene are GTSNPN and SVGIG (reference sequence). CDR3 in DNA: TGTGCTGGAGGTCAGGGGAGAACTGAAGCTTTCTTT. Protein: CAGGQGRTEAFF.

The gene calls are TRBV7-8 and TRBJ1-1; 7 bases are a match to TRBD1. The CDR3 sequence is 19 residues long. V was pared by 1 base and J by 0 bases, with 14 bases of the junction left unmatched. Germline CDR1 is SGHVS and CDR2 is FQNEAQ. The DNA for the CDR3 is TGTGCCAGCAGCTTAGAACTTATTTCCGGGACAGAGATGAACACTGAAGCTTTCTTT. Residues: CASSLELISGTEMNTEAFF.

This clone has a handful of counts. The gene calls are TRBV30 and TRBJ1-3; the match to TRBD1 covers 8 bases. V lost 3 bases to trimming and J lost 2 bases; unmatched junction nucleotides: 3. The CDR3 sequence is 14 residues long. The germline V gene has CDR1 GTSNPN and CDR2 SVGIG (reference sequence). CDR3 nucleotides: TGTGCCTGGAGCGGGGGACAGGCTGGAAACACCATATATTTT. Amino acids: CAWSGGQAGNTIYF.

This chain uses TRBV9 with TRBJ2-2; weak D call: TRBD2 (5 bases). This CDR3 comprises 15 residues. Germline V gene sequence: CDR1 SGDLS, CDR2 YYNGEE. V was cut by 3 bases and J by 0 bases, with 9 bases left in between. Here the CDR3 reads CASSDEGTNTGELFF. The CDR3 nucleotides are TGTGCCAGCAGCGACGAGGGTACGAACACCGGGGAGCTGTTTTTT.

This clone was recorded once. The V gene is TRBV7-3, the J gene TRBJ2-3; 7 nucleotides align to TRBD2. The V gene's germline CDR1 is SGHTA and CDR2 FQGTGA. The CDR3 runs to 14 residues. The junction had 6 bases not matched to a gene; V was cut back by 3 bases and J by 6 bases. CDR3 region: CASSLGLYSDTQYF. As DNA, the CDR3 is TGTGCCAGCAGCTTGGGACTATATTCTGATACGCAGTATTTT.

This clone was counted at least ten times. The rearrangement links TRBV7-9 to TRBJ2-1, with a possible D match to TRBD1 (7 bases). This CDR3 has 16 residues. Trimming removed 5 bases from V and 5 bases from J, with 19 bases in between. The germline CDR1 and CDR2 sequences are SEHNR and FQNEAQ (reference sequence). The CDR3 spells CASSAYAGQLNNEQFF. The CDR3 region has the DNA TGTGCCAGCAGCGCCTACGCGGGACAGCTAAACAATGAGCAGTTCTTC.

The V and J genes are TRBV30 and TRBJ1-2, with D perhaps TRBD1 (6 bases). V dropped 8 bases and J dropped 1 base, with 14 bases sitting between them. Germline-derived CDR1 and CDR2 are GTSNPN and SVGIG (reference sequence). CDR3 size: 13 residues. The CDR3 nucleotides are TGTGCCCAACGGGGGGCTTATAACTATGGCTACACCTTC. Translating it yields CAQRGAYNYGYTF.

As for this clone: This sample includes further DNA sequences coding for the same CDR3. The J gene is TRBJ2-1, the V gene TRBV27; TRBD2 agrees at 11 bases. Per the germline V gene, CDR1 is MNHEY and CDR2 is SMNVEV (reference sequence). The junction had 4 bases not matched to a gene; V was cut back by 5 bases and J by 4 bases. CDR3 length: 15 residues. CDR3 sequence: CASSPGTSGYNEQFF. The DNA of the CDR3 is TGTGCCAGCAGTCCTGGGACTAGCGGTTACAATGAGCAGTTCTTC.

V gene TRBV6-6 combines with J gene TRBJ2-7; D is tentatively TRBD1 or TRBD2 (5 bases each). The germline gives CDR1 MNHNY, CDR2 SVGAGI (reference sequence). V was cut by 5 bases and J by 4 bases, with 12 bases left in between. This CDR3 comprises 13 residues. The CDR3 coding sequence is TGTGCCAGCAGTGGCGACAGAGGGTACGAGCAGTACTTC. This gives the protein CASSGDRGYEQYF.

The chain links TRBV29-1 to TRBJ2-1, with 7 bases that match TRBD2. The CDR3 spans 12 residues. V lost 6 bases, J lost 8 bases, and 7 bases stayed unmatched. CDR1 and CDR2 (germline): SQVTM, ANQGSEA. CDR3 DNA sequence: TGCAGCGTCCCCTTGGGGGGGGATGAGCAGTTCTTC. It is translated as CSVPLGGDEQFF.

The rearrangement links TRBV7-9 to TRBJ1-4; D perhaps matches TRBD1 (5 bases). Germline lookup yields CDR1 SEHNR and CDR2 FQNEAQ (reference sequence). V was clipped by 5 bases and J by 8 bases, with 12 bases between them. The CDR3 sequence is 13 residues long. The CDR3 here is CASSQKGFEKLFF. CDR3 DNA: TGTGCCAGCAGCCAGAAGGGGTTCGAAAAACTGTTTTTT.

This chain joins TRBV6-6 and TRBJ2-1; no firm D call. The CDR3 consists of 13 residues. Trimming pared 0 bases from V and 6 bases from J, leaving 6 bases between. Germline loops: CDR1 MNHNY, CDR2 SVGAGI (reference sequence). The CDR3 DNA reads as TGTGCCAGCAGTTACTCGAGAGTCAATGAGCAGTTCTTC. Its translation is CASSYSRVNEQFF.

The chain employs TRBV5-1 and TRBJ2-3; 11 nucleotides agree with TRBD1. Germline V CDR1 and CDR2: SGHRS, YFSETQ. V shed 3 bases and J 4 bases; nucleotides not matched to a gene: 7. This CDR3 region has 16 residues. For the CDR3, the DNA is TGCGCCAGCAGCTCTTGGACAGGGGGCGAACCAGATACGCAGTATTTT. This sequence encodes CASSSWTGGEPDTQYF.

The chain joins TRBV7-9 to TRBJ2-1; TRBD2 matches at 11 bases. Trimming cost V 1 base and J 0 bases; bases outside gene matches: 5. The CDR3 loop spans 18 amino acids. Per the germline V gene, CDR1 is SEHNR and CDR2 is FQNEAQ (reference sequence). The CDR3 is CASSLGLAGGNSYNEQFF. The CDR3 nucleotides are TGTGCCAGCAGCTTAGGTCTAGCGGGAGGAAACTCCTACAATGAGCAGTTCTTC.

The DNA of the CDR3 is TGTGCCAGCAGCCAATCGGACAGGACTTTCTTT. It is translated as CASSQSDRTFF. The chain combines TRBV16 with TRBJ1-1; TRBD1 matches at 7 bases. V shed 0 bases and J 12 bases; nucleotides not matched to a gene: 1. The CDR3 loop spans 11 amino acids. CDR1 is KGHSY, CDR2 FQNENV, per germline.

The chain joins TRBV11-2 to TRBJ2-7; 13 bases agree with TRBD2. Unmatched junction bases numbered 9, after V lost 7 bases and J lost 3 bases. Germline CDR1 and CDR2: SGHAT and FQNNGV. CDR3 length: 16 residues. Here the CDR3 reads CASTPSGLAGDYEQYF. The CDR3 region has the DNA TGTGCCAGCACCCCCTCTGGACTAGCGGGAGACTACGAGCAGTACTTC.

The chain employs TRBV11-3 and TRBJ2-5, with no clear D. V was trimmed by 0 bases and J by 5 bases, leaving 19 bases between them. The length of the CDR3 is 17 residues. Germline V lookup: CDR1 SGHNT, CDR2 YENEEA. CDR3 sequence reads: CASSLDHQEPGRETQYF. CDR3 DNA: TGTGCCAGCAGCTTAGATCATCAGGAGCCGGGCCGGGAGACCCAGTACTTC.

The genes are TRBV9 and TRBJ1-2, with 7 nucleotides matching TRBD1. J lost 0 bases, V lost 6 bases, and 8 bases had no gene match. The CDR3 covers 15 residues. Germline V gene lookup returns CDR1 SGDLS and CDR2 YYNGEE. CDR3 residues: CASTPEGAANYGYTF. The CDR3 DNA follows: TGTGCCAGCACCCCTGAGGGGGCAGCTAACTATGGCTACACCTTC.

This sequence joins TRBV7-9 and TRBJ1-1, with 9 nucleotides matching TRBD1. Germline trimming cut 5 bases from V and 5 bases from J; bases unmatched to any gene: 0. The CDR3 has 12 residues. CDR1 is SEHNR, CDR2 FQNEAQ, per germline (reference sequence). As DNA, the CDR3 is TGTGCCAGCAGCGGACAGGGGACTGAAGCTTTCTTT. It specifies CASSGQGTEAFF.

The chain uses TRBV19 and TRBJ2-1; D unclear. CDR3 size: 12 residues. Trimming shortened V by 5 bases and J by 7 bases, and 9 bases separated the two germline ends. Per the germline V gene, CDR1 is LNHDA and CDR2 is SQIVND (reference sequence). CDR3 residues: CASSHYGNEQFF. For the CDR3, the DNA is TGTGCCAGTAGTCATTATGGAAATGAGCAGTTCTTC.

Comments on this clone: One end of the junction varies from germline; a read error may be responsible. CDR3 nucleotides: TGTGCTAGCAGCCCGGTTGGGGGAGGCTACAATGAGCAGTTCTTC. This gives the protein CASSPVGGGYNEQFF. The V gene is TRBV7-7, the J gene TRBJ2-1, with a tentative D call TRBD2 (6 bases). This CDR3 contains 15 residues. CDR1 is SSHAT and CDR2 is FNYEAQ in the germline V gene (reference sequence).

The rearrangement joins TRBV10-3 to TRBJ1-2; 10 nucleotides match TRBD1. With V trimmed by 4 bases and J by 8 bases, 4 bases remained unmatched. The CDR3 extends over 13 amino acids. Germline V gene sequence: CDR1 ENHRY, CDR2 SYGVKD. The CDR3 reads CAISGGQGHGYTF. The CDR3, as DNA: TGTGCCATCAGTGGGGGACAGGGGCACGGCTACACCTTC.

The count of this clone is one. The chain links TRBV29-1 to TRBJ1-2; no definite D call. Germline V lookup: CDR1 SQVTM, CDR2 ANQGSEA. Trimming shortened V by 7 bases and J by 4 bases, and 16 bases separated the two germline ends. The CDR3 consists of 13 residues. CDR3 DNA sequence: TGCAGCGCCGAGATACCGGACGGCTATGGCTACACCTTC. Protein: CSAEIPDGYGYTF.

This clone has just one count. The V call is TRBV4-1, the J call TRBJ1-1; D gene ambiguous. Trimming removed 4 bases from V and 1 base from J, with 7 bases in between. Looked up from germline, CDR1 is MGHRA and CDR2 is YSYEKL. The CDR3 extends over 13 amino acids. Written as DNA, the CDR3 is TGCGCCAGCAGCCGACCGGAGAACACTGAAGCTTTCTTT. It encodes CASSRPENTEAFF.

This clone was detected once. The chain carries TRBV7-9 and TRBJ2-5; no clear D. This CDR3 is 12 amino acids long. V gave up 5 bases and J gave up 10 bases, with 14 bases separating them. Germline CDR1 is SEHNR and CDR2 is FQNEAQ (reference sequence). DNA of the CDR3: TGTGCCAGCAGCCCGCCCCCATTGGACCAGTACTTC. The encoded protein is CASSPPPLDQYF.

The chain links TRBV9 to TRBJ2-5; 8 positions agree with TRBD2. The CDR3 contains 15 residues. V lost 0 bases to trimming and J lost 0 bases; unmatched junction nucleotides: 1. Germline loops: CDR1 SGDLS, CDR2 YYNGEE. The CDR3 protein is CASSVGAGDQETQYF. CDR3 DNA: TGTGCCAGCAGCGTAGGAGCGGGGGACCAAGAGACCCAGTACTTC.

This clone was counted only a few times. V is TRBV2 and J is TRBJ2-3; D possibly corresponds to TRBD2 (5 bases). Germline V CDR1 and CDR2: SNHLY, FYNNEI. The CDR3 consists of 15 residues. The V gene lost 4 bases and the J gene lost 6 bases, with 17 bases spanning the gap. CDR3 sequence reads: CASSATSKRIDTQYF. The CDR3, as DNA: TGTGCCAGCAGTGCTACTAGTAAACGGATCGATACGCAGTATTTT.